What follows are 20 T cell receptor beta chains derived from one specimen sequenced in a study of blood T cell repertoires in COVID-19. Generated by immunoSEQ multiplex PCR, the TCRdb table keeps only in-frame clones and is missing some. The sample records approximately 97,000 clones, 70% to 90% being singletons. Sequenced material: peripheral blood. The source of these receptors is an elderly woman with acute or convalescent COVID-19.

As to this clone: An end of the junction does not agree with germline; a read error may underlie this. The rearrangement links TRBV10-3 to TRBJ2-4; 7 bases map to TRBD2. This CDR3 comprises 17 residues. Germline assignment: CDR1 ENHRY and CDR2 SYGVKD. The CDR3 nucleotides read TGTGCCATCAGTGAGTCGGCCGGGACCCCGGGGGGAAACATTCAGTACTTT. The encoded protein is CAISESAGTPGGNIQYF.

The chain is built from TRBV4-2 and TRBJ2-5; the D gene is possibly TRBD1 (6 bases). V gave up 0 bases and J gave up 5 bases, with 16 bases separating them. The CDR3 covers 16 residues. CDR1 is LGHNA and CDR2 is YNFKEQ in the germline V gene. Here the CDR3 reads CASSQDPGTLWETQYF. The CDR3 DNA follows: TGTGCCAGCAGCCAAGATCCAGGGACACTATGGGAGACCCAGTACTTC.

CDR3 bases: TGTGCAGTGCGCGGGGAGCTGTTTTTT. Protein: CAVRGELFF. The rearrangement joins TRBV3-1 (or the pseudogene TRBV3-2) to TRBJ2-2; D remains ambiguous. From germline, CDR1 is LGHDT and CDR2 YNNKEL (reference sequence). The CDR3 runs 9 residues.

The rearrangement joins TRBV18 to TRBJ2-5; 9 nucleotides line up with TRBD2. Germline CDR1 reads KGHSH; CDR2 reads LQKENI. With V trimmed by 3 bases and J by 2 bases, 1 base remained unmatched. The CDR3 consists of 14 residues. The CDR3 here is CASSPTSGQETQYF. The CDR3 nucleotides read TGTGCCAGCTCACCTACTAGCGGGCAAGAGACCCAGTACTTC.

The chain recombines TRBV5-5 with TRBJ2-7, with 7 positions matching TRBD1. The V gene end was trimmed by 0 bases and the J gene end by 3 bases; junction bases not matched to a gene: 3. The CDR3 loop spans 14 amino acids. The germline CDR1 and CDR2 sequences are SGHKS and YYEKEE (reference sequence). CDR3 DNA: TGTGCCAGCAGCTTGGGGCAGGGGGACTACGAGCAGTACTTC. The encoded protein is CASSLGQGDYEQYF.

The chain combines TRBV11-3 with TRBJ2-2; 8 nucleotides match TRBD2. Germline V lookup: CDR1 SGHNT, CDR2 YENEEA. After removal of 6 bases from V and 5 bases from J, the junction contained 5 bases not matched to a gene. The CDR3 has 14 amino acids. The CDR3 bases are TGTGCCAGCAGGTCCGGACTAGCAACCGGGGAGCTGTTTTTT. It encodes CASRSGLATGELFF.

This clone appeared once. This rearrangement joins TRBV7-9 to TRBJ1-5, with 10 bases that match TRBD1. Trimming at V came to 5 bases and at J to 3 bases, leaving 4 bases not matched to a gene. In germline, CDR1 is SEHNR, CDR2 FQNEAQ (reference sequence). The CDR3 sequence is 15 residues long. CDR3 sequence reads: CASSQGQGINQPQHF. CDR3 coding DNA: TGTGCCAGCAGCCAGGGACAGGGGATCAATCAGCCCCAGCATTTT.

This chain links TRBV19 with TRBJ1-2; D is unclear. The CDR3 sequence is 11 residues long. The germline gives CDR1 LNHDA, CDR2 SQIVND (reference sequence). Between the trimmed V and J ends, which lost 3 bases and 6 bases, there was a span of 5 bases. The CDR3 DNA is TGTGCCAGTAGTATCGGGGATGGCTACACCTTC. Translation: CASSIGDGYTF.

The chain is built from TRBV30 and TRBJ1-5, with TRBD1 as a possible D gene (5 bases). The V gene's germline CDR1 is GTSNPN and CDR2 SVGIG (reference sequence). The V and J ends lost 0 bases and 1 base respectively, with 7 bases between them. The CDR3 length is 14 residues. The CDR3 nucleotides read TGTGCCTGGAGTGTAGCAGGGAGCAATCAGCCCCAGCATTTT. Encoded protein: CAWSVAGSNQPQHF. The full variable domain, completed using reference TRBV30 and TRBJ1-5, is SQTIHQWPATLVQPVGSPLSLECTVEGTSNPNLYWYRQAAGRGLQLLFYSVGIGQISSEVPQNLSASRPQDRQFILSSKKLLLSDSGFYLCAWSVAGSNQPQHFGDGTRLSIL.

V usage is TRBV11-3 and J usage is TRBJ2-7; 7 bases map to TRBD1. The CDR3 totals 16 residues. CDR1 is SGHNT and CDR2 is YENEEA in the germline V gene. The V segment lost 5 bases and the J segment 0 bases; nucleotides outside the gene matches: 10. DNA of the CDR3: TGTGCCAGCAGCCCAACCGGACAGGCCTACTCCTACGAGCAGTACTTC. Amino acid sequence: CASSPTGQAYSYEQYF.

The CDR3 protein is CASSPRTAYEQYF. The CDR3 DNA reads TGTGCCAGCAGCCCCAGGACAGCCTACGAGCAGTACTTC. This chain connects TRBV7-9 to TRBJ2-7; possibly TRBD1 for D (6 bases). Trimming cost V 5 bases and J 2 bases, with 10 bases left between them. Germline V gives CDR1 SEHNR, CDR2 FQNEAQ (reference sequence). CDR3 length equals 13 residues.

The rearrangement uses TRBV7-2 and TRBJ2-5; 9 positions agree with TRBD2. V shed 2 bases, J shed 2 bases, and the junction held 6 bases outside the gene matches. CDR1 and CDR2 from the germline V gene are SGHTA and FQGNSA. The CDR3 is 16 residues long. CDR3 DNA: TGTGCCAGCAGCTTAAGTGTGACTAGCGGTCAAGAGACCCAGTACTTC. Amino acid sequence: CASSLSVTSGQETQYF.

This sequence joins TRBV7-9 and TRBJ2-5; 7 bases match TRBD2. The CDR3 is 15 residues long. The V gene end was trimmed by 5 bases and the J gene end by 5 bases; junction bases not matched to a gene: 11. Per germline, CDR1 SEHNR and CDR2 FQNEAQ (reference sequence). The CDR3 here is CASSLSWGGVETQYF. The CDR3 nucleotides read TGTGCCAGCAGCCTTTCCTGGGGGGGGGTCGAGACCCAGTACTTC.

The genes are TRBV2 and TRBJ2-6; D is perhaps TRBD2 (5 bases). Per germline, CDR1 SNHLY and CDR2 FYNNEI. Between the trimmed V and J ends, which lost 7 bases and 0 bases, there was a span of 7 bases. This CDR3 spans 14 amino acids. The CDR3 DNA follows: TGTGCCAGCAAACGGGGCTCTGGGGCCAACGTCCTGACTTTC. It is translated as CASKRGSGANVLTF.

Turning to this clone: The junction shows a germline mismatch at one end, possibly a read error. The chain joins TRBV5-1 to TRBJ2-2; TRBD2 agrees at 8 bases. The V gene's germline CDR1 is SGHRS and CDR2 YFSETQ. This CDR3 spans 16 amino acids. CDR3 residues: CARSHGRGGRTGELFF. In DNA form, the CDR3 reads TGCGCCCGCAGCCACGGGAGGGGGGGCCGAACCGGGGAGCTGTTTTTT.

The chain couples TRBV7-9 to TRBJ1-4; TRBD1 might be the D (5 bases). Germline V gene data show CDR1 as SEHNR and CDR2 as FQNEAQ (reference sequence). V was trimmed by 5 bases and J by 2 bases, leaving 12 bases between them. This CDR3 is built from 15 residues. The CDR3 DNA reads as TGTGCCAGCAGCGAGCAGGGTTCCACTAATGAAAAACTGTTTTTT. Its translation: CASSEQGSTNEKLFF.

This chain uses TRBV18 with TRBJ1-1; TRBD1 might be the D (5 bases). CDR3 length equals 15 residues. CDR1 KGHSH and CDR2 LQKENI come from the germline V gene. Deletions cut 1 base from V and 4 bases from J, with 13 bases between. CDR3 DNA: TGTGCCAGCTCACCACAGTTGGCGGGACCCACTGAAGCTTTCTTT. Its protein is CASSPQLAGPTEAFF.

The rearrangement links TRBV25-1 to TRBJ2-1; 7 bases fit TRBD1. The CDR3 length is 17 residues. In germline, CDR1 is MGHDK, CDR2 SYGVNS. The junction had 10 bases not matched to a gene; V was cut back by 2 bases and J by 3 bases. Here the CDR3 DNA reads TGTGCCAGCAGTGAACCCTCACGGACAGGAGGCTACAATGAGCAGTTCTTC. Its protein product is CASSEPSRTGGYNEQFF.

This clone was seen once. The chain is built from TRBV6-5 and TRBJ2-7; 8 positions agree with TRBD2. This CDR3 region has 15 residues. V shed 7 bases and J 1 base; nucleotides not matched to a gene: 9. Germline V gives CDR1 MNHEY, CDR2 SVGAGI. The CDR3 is CASKPGLEGSYEQYF. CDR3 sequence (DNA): TGTGCCAGCAAACCGGGACTAGAAGGATCCTACGAGCAGTACTTC.

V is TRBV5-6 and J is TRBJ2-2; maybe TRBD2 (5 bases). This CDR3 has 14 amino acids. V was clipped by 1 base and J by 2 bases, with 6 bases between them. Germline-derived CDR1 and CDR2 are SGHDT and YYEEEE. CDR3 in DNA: TGTGCCAGCAGCTTGCGACTAAACACCGGGGAGCTGTTTTTT. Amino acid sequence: CASSLRLNTGELFF.